These T cell receptor beta chains were read from a single sample in a study of T-cell reconstitution after alpha-beta-depleted transplantation in children. In TCRdb, the PCR reads were re-called with MiXCR into one record per CDR3 protein. The data show approximately 190,000 distinct CDR3 sequences, with about 8.4% seen just once and roughly 35% held by the top ten. Sequencing used PBMCs, mostly from graft donor cells, obtained 360 days after TCRalphabeta/CD19-depleted stem cell transplant. The receptors were sampled from a male patient aged 2 to 10 who had a stem cell transplant for acute myeloid leukemia, so the T cells may come from the graft donor. Both conserved end residues are part of each CDR3. The D gene is left open where the match is weak.

CASSQDRGLPQPQHF	TRBV3-1	TRBD1	15
CAGREEMNTEAFF	TRBV2	.	13
CASSYEGKGSYGYTF	TRBV6-5	.	15
CSARPQGENYGYTF	TRBV20-1	.	14
CASRDLTGGGRANEKLFF	TRBV27	TRBD1	18
CASNPPGTYEQYF	TRBV6-5	.	13
CASSLALVGPAKECYEQYF	TRBV7-2	.	19
CASSLVLQRRNEQFF	TRBV11-2	.	15
CASSLGGGDEQFF	TRBV5-1	.	13
CAGSGPSTDTQYF	TRBV7-9	.	13
CASSPGLAGEGTYEQYF	TRBV12-3/TRBV12-4	TRBD2	17
CASSPPNYGYTF	TRBV7-6	.	12
CSATYAPSDEQFF	TRBV20-1	.	13
CASSLAFPQALGADTQYF	TRBV5-1	.	18
CASRPDSTGNTIYF	TRBV6-1	.	14
CSAPKGGSYEQYF	TRBV20-1	.	13
CASSYAGVEKNEQYF	TRBV6-5	TRBD2	15
CASSLSPGVAEAFF	TRBV5-1	.	14
CSVPGLAGIDRYNEQFF	TRBV29-1	TRBD2	17
CASFPFRGSVGELFF	TRBV27	.	15
CSVEDRGSAKNIQYF	TRBV29-1	.	15
CASSAAGQLIANYGYTF	TRBV7-2	TRBD1	17
CASSYFFGHMNTEAFF	TRBV7-2	.	16
CSAVHPRVNTEAFF	TRBV20-1	.	14
CASSLMGGMTNQPQHF	TRBV12-3/TRBV12-4	.	16
CASSLAPGTGELFF	TRBV5-1	.	14
CASRRQGSLSGNTIYF	TRBV12-3/TRBV12-4	TRBD1	16
CASSKGLAGLQETQYF	TRBV4-2	TRBD2	16
CASSTRTGGLNTEAFF	TRBV7-2	TRBD1	16
CASSLGGENYGYTF	TRBV5-5	.	14
CASSPLGLTEAFF	TRBV18	.	13
CASSLRQGFSDYSPLHF	TRBV5-1	.	17
CSVEKAGGIADTQYF	TRBV29-1	.	15
CASSHSTEAFF	TRBV6-5	.	11
CASSLDRGLKAFF	TRBV11-2	.	13
CASSSGQGFNEQFF	TRBV7-9	TRBD1	14
CSASDGRGEKLFF	TRBV20-1	.	13
CASSFLRGANTGELFF	TRBV7-8	TRBD2	16
CATSDPLAGDVGEQFF	TRBV24-1	TRBD2	16
CASSSGQGMKGTEAFF	TRBV27	TRBD1	16
CSVEKLAGGPPNTDTQYF	TRBV29-1	TRBD2	18
CASRERDRPSNYGYNF	TRBV12-3/TRBV12-4	TRBD1	16
CASSQDWQGGNEQFF	TRBV4-1	.	15
CASTRNNSPLHF	TRBV12-3/TRBV12-4	.	12
CASSQEPDSYNEQFF	TRBV4-3	.	15
CASSQDGTVYQETQYF	TRBV4-1	.	16
CASSPRDTGELFF	TRBV5-1	.	13
CASRVGQAYEQYF	TRBV4-2	TRBD1	13
CASSPGNYGYTF	TRBV18	.	12
CASSLRQTNYGYTF	TRBV7-2	.	14
CASSLAPNGHSYEQYF	TRBV7-6	.	16
CASSYSVRPPVSTEAFF	TRBV6-5	.	17